These 21 T cell receptor beta chains share one sample of origin, sequenced in a study of T cell repertoires in cytomegalovirus infection. For these TCRs, the target antigens are not known. A single record per CDR3 protein comes from TCRdb applying MiXCR to the reads. The profile covers tens of thousands of distinct CDR3 sequences, with about a fifth appearing a single time and 60% to 65% taken by the ten largest. The sequencing here drew on CD8+ T cells from cultured PBMCs, taken from culture after CMV antigen stimulation. The receptors originated from a human donor in good health (CMV status not recorded). Some clones in this sample may be carry-over from other donors' samples.

This clonotype was observed once. The rearrangement joins TRBV28 to TRBJ2-7; TRBD2 matches at 9 bases. Trimming cost V 5 bases and J 2 bases; bases outside gene matches: 19. The CDR3 length is 19 residues. CDR1 is MDHEN and CDR2 is SYDVKM in the germline V gene. CDR3 amino acids: CASSLLVGGRAGRTYEQYF. The DNA for the CDR3 is TGTGCCAGCAGTCTCCTTGTGGGCGGGAGGGCGGGGAGGACCTACGAGCAGTACTTC.

This clonotype was detected only a few times. The chain carries TRBV7-4 and TRBJ1-4, with D hard to call. Between the trimmed V and J ends, which lost 0 bases and 6 bases, there was a span of 5 bases. The germline gives CDR1 SGHVT, CDR2 SQSDAQ. This CDR3 is built from 13 residues. CDR3 DNA: TGTGCCAGCAGCTTAGCGTTTGATGAAAAACTGTTTTTT. The encoded protein is CASSLAFDEKLFF.

This clonotype was detected a few times. The chain has TRBV19 and TRBJ1-2; D unclear. Germline lookup yields CDR1 LNHDA and CDR2 SQIVND (reference sequence). V lost 6 bases and J 4 bases, leaving 6 bases between the germline ends. This CDR3 spans 11 amino acids. CDR3 amino acids: CASSGAYGYTF. In nucleotides, the CDR3 is TGTGCCAGTAGCGGAGCCTATGGCTACACCTTC.

This clonotype was seen only a few times. This chain connects TRBV11-2 to TRBJ2-1, with D possibly TRBD2 on 6 matching bases. The V end lost 5 bases, the J end lost 5 bases, and 16 bases lay between the germline ends. CDR1 is SGHAT, CDR2 FQNNGV, per germline. The length of the CDR3 is 15 residues. This CDR3 is CASSLTSRSDNEQFF. CDR3 in DNA: TGTGCCAGCAGCCTTACTAGCCGTTCCGACAATGAGCAGTTCTTC. Variable domain in full (rest from reference TRBV11-2 and TRBJ2-1): EAGVAQSPRYKIIEKRQSVAFWCNPISGHATLYWYQQILGQGPKLLIQFQNNGVVDDSQLPKDRFSAERLKGVDSTLKIQPAKLEDSAVYLCASSLTSRSDNEQFFGPGTRLTVL.

The chain couples TRBV7-9 to TRBJ1-2; D gene uncertain. The CDR3 is 12 residues long. Germline CDR1 is SEHNR and CDR2 is FQNEAQ (reference sequence). Trimming removed 1 base from V and 7 bases from J, with 7 bases in between. The CDR3 region is CASSLGRGGYTF. CDR3 nucleotide sequence: TGTGCCAGCAGCTTAGGCAGAGGTGGCTACACCTTC.

This clonotype appeared a few times. The rearrangement joins TRBV19 to TRBJ1-5, with D perhaps matching TRBD1 (5 bases). CDR1 is LNHDA and CDR2 is SQIVND in the germline V gene (reference sequence). V was pared by 4 bases and J by 4 bases, with 14 bases between. This CDR3 has 15 amino acids. The CDR3 DNA reads as TGTGCCAGTAGTAATGGAGGGGCTGCTAATCAGCCCCAGCATTTT. Encoded protein: CASSNGGAANQPQHF.

This clonotype was seen only a few times. The chain links TRBV6-1 to TRBJ2-7, with TRBD2 matching over 9 bases. CDR1 MNHNS and CDR2 SASEGT come from the germline V gene. The CDR3 totals 13 residues. Trimming removed 7 bases from V and 5 bases from J; junction bases left unmatched: 6. The CDR3 bases are TGTGCCAGCACGGCTAGCGGGGCCCACGAGCAGTACTTC. As protein: CASTASGAHEQYF.

This clonotype was detected a few times. V gene TRBV5-6 combines with J gene TRBJ2-7; possibly TRBD2 for D (5 bases). This CDR3 is built from 14 residues. Germline V gene lookup returns CDR1 SGHDT and CDR2 YYEEEE. V lost 2 bases, J lost 4 bases, and 13 bases lay in between. CDR3 loop: CASSLWTGIYEQYF. The CDR3 DNA reads TGTGCCAGCAGCTTATGGACGGGAATTTACGAGCAGTACTTC.

A few counts support this clonotype. CDR3 residues: CASSLAAGLENNEQFF. The CDR3 DNA sequence: TGTGCCAGCAGCTTAGCCGCGGGATTGGAGAACAATGAGCAGTTCTTC. This chain uses TRBV7-2 with TRBJ2-1; a weak D match, TRBD2 (6 bases). V was shortened by 0 bases and J by 5 bases, with 14 bases between the two germline ends. Germline V lookup: CDR1 SGHTA, CDR2 FQGNSA. The CDR3 is made up of 16 amino acids.

This clonotype was seen only a few times. The chain is built from TRBV6-1 and TRBJ2-5; 7 nucleotides align to TRBD2. Germline CDR1 reads MNHNS; CDR2 reads SASEGT. J lost 4 bases, V lost 2 bases, and 4 bases had no gene match. This CDR3 spans 14 amino acids. In DNA, the CDR3 is TGTGCCAGCAGTGAAATTGCGGGAGTAGAGACCCAGTACTTC. Residues: CASSEIAGVETQYF.

The chain is built from TRBV28 and TRBJ2-7; D is unresolved. The CDR3 loop spans 13 amino acids. V gave up 5 bases and J gave up 3 bases, with 11 bases separating them. Per the germline V gene, CDR1 is MDHEN and CDR2 is SYDVKM. The CDR3 spells CASSRGSRYEQYF. Written as DNA, the CDR3 is TGTGCCAGCAGTAGAGGCAGTCGCTACGAGCAGTACTTC.

The chain combines TRBV20-1 with TRBJ2-1; D is perhaps TRBD2 (7 bases). CDR1 is DFQATT, CDR2 SNEGSKA, per germline (reference sequence). CDR3 length: 19 residues. V was pared by 3 bases and J by 3 bases, with 27 bases between. The CDR3 DNA is TGCAGTGCTAGCGGTTCTGGCGGGGGCCGAGTCCTCCTCTACAATGAGCAGTTCTTC. Translation: CSASGSGGGRVLLYNEQFF.

By frequency in the sample, this clonotype is medium-sized. The chain has TRBV9 and TRBJ2-3; D remains ambiguous. This CDR3 has 15 residues. CDR1 and CDR2 from the germline V gene are SGDLS and YYNGEE. V lost 1 base and J 0 bases, leaving 9 bases between the germline ends. CDR3 residues: CASSVSSLSTDTQYF. The CDR3 coding sequence is TGTGCCAGCAGCGTATCTAGTCTAAGCACAGATACGCAGTATTTT.

The sample holds a few counts of this clonotype. This sequence joins TRBV6-6 and TRBJ1-5; a weak D match, TRBD1 (5 bases). Between the trimmed V and J ends, which lost 6 bases and 7 bases, there was a span of 13 bases. This CDR3 is built from 13 residues. Germline V gene lookup returns CDR1 MNHNY and CDR2 SVGAGI (reference sequence). CDR3 protein: CASSLGAAQPQHF. In DNA form, the CDR3 reads TGTGCCAGCAGCTTAGGGGCGGCGCAGCCCCAGCATTTT.

This chain links TRBV20-1 with TRBJ2-2; TRBD1 matches at 9 bases. The J segment lost 5 bases and the V segment lost 3 bases, leaving 4 bases of the junction unmatched. The CDR3 sequence is 14 residues long. Germline values: CDR1 DFQATT, CDR2 SNEGSKA (reference sequence). The CDR3 DNA is TGCAGTGCTAGGGACAGGGGCGGAACCGGGGAGCTGTTTTTT. Translation: CSARDRGGTGELFF.

The rearrangement uses TRBV28 and TRBJ2-3; D perhaps matches TRBD2 (6 bases). The CDR3 totals 16 residues. CDR1 is MDHEN and CDR2 is SYDVKM in the germline V gene. Deletions cut 7 bases from V and 3 bases from J, with 20 bases between. CDR3 bases: TGTGCCAGCACCTTGGGTAGCGGACGGACTACAGATACGCAGTATTTT. Its protein is CASTLGSGRTTDTQYF.

The rearrangement uses TRBV7-9 and TRBJ1-3; unclear D gene. V was clipped by 5 bases and J by 7 bases, with 9 bases between them. Germline-derived CDR1 and CDR2 are SEHNR and FQNEAQ (reference sequence). The CDR3 has 12 residues. CDR3: CASSLSKNTIYF. Written as DNA, the CDR3 is TGTGCCAGCAGCCTCAGCAAGAACACCATATATTTT.

This clonotype was seen only a few times. A read error may account for a junction end that differs from germline. The CDR3, as DNA: TGTGCCAGCAGCTTACCGGGGTCCTTCGAGCAGTACTTC. Translated, it gives CASSLPGSFEQYF. J is TRBJ2-7 and V is TRBV7-8, with D possibly TRBD2 on 5 matching bases. The germline gives CDR1 SGHVS, CDR2 FQNEAQ. This CDR3 has 13 amino acids.

Here the CDR3 DNA reads TGTGCCAGCAGTTACGGACTTCGCTACGAGCAGTACTTC. It translates to CASSYGLRYEQYF. The chain combines TRBV2 with TRBJ2-7; D may be TRBD2 (5 bases). The CDR3 spans 13 residues. Germline CDR1 SNHLY, CDR2 FYNNEI. V was pared by 5 bases and J by 3 bases, with 11 bases between.

The chain uses TRBV7-8 and TRBJ2-5; a possible D gene is TRBD2 (6 bases). The CDR3 runs 15 residues. Trimming shortened V by 3 bases and J by 7 bases, and 18 bases separated the two germline ends. Looked up from germline, CDR1 is SGHVS and CDR2 is FQNEAQ. The CDR3 loop reads CASSFLGGKVGTQYF. CDR3 sequence (DNA): TGTGCCAGCAGCTTTCTCGGCGGGAAGGTGGGGACCCAGTACTTC.

The V and J genes are TRBV7-2 and TRBJ2-7; D may be TRBD1 (6 bases). Germline assignment: CDR1 SGHTA and CDR2 FQGNSA. With 5 bases removed from V and 2 bases from J, the gap between germline ends came to 16 bases. This CDR3 comprises 15 residues. CDR3 residues: CASSPHWDKAYEQYF. The CDR3 DNA reads TGTGCCAGCAGCCCTCATTGGGACAAGGCCTACGAGCAGTACTTC.